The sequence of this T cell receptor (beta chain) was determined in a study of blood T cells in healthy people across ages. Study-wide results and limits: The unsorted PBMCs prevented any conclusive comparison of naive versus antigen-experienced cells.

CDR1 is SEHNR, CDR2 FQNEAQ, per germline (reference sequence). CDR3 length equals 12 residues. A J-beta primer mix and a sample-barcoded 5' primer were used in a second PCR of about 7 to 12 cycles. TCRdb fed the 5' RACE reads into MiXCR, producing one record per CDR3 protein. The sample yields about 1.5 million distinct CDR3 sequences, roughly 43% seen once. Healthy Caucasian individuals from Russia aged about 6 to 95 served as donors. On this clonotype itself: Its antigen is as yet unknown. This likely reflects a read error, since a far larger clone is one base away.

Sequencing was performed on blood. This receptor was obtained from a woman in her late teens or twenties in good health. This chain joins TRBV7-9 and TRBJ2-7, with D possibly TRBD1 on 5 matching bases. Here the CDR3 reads CARSPDSYEQYF. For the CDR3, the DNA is TGTGCCCGCAGCCCCGACAGCTACGAGCAGTACTTC.